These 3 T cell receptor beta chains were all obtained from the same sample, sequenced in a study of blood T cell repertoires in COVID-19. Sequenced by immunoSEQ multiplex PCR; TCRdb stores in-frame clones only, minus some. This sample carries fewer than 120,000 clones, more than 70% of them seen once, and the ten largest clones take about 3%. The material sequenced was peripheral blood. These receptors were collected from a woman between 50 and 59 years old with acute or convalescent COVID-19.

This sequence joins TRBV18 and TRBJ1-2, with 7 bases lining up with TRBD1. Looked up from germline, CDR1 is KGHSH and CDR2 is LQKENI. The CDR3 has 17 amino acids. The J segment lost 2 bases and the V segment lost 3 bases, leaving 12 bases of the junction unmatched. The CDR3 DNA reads TGTGCCAGCTCACCTCGAGCCCCAGGGGGATTGAACTATGGCTACACCTTC. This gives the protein CASSPRAPGGLNYGYTF.

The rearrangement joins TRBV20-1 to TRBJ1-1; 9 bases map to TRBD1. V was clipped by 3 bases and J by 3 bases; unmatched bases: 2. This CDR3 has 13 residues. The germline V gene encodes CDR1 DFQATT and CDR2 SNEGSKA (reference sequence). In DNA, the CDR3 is TGCAGTGCTAGTTACAGGGGGCACACTGAAGCTTTCTTT. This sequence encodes CSASYRGHTEAFF.

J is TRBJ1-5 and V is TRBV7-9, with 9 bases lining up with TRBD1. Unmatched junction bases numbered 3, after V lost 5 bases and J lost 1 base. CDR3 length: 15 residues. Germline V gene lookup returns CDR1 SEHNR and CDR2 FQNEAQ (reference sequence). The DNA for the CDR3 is TGTGCCAGCAGCCCCGGGACAGGGAGCAATCAGCCCCAGCATTTT. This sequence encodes CASSPGTGSNQPQHF.